The subject of this entry is one TCR beta chain. V was clipped by 0 bases and J by 1 base, with 5 bases between them. Germline loops: CDR1 SGDLS, CDR2 YYNGEE. The CDR3 contains 13 residues. TCRdb's copy holds only in-frame clones and misses some; the assay was immunoSEQ multiplex PCR. The sample holds tens of thousands of clones; 85% to 95% are singletons and the top ten take less than 4%. The data originate from a study of T cell changes during pregnancy in multiple sclerosis. The sample consisted of CD8+ T cells from peripheral blood mononuclear cells, taken in the third trimester of pregnancy. The chain employs TRBV9 and TRBJ2-7, with D unclear. The receptor was isolated from a female donor in good health, enrolled as a control in a pregnancy study. The DNA of the CDR3 is TGTGCCAGCAGCGTAGCCCATTCCTACGAGCAGTACTTC. Its protein product is CASSVAHSYEQYF.